This TCR beta chain was captured in a study of cytomegalovirus exposure and HLA in healthy donors. PCR involved 60 Vbeta and 13 Jbeta primers. Method: immunoSEQ multiplex PCR; TCRdb's copy keeps in-frame clones and lacks some. The profile shows about 190,000 clones, approximately 80% of them singletons. This clone occurred a few times. The sample consisted of PBMCs. This sequence originates from a woman aged 50 to 60 in good health and CMV-seropositive.

The CDR3 bases are TGTGCCTGGAGCGTACAGGGCGGGGGTCAGCCCCAGCATTTT. Translated: CAWSVQGGGQPQHF. This chain joins TRBV30 and TRBJ1-5; D is perhaps TRBD1 (6 bases). Germline V gives CDR1 GTSNPN, CDR2 SVGIG (reference sequence). The CDR3 loop spans 14 amino acids. Trimming pared 3 bases from V and 6 bases from J, leaving 15 bases between.